One sample yielded the 20 T cell receptor beta chains listed below, sequenced in a study of shared clonotypes between healthy human individuals. TCRdb's copy holds only in-frame clones and misses some; the assay was immunoSEQ multiplex PCR. The table shows 400,000 to 500,000 clones, with 70% to 85% occurring only once. Sequenced: PBMCs. Receptor source: a woman aged 40 to 50 in good health. Some clones in this sample may be carry-over from other donors' samples.

The chain couples TRBV6-5 to TRBJ2-1, with a possible D match to TRBD2 (5 bases). From germline, CDR1 is MNHEY and CDR2 SVGAGI. V shed 3 bases and J shed 6 bases, with 12 bases lying between them. The CDR3 runs 14 residues. CDR3 sequence: CASSYPDSPNEQFF. DNA for the CDR3: TGTGCCAGCAGTTATCCGGACTCCCCCAATGAGCAGTTCTTC.

The genes are TRBV28 and TRBJ1-5; unclear D gene. Germline V lookup: CDR1 MDHEN, CDR2 SYDVKM. The length of the CDR3 is 15 residues. V was clipped by 3 bases and J by 0 bases, with 9 bases between them. In nucleotides, the CDR3 is TGTGCCAGCAGTTTTTCGGGTTATAGCAATCAGCCCCAGCATTTT. Its protein product is CASSFSGYSNQPQHF.

The rearrangement joins TRBV11-3 to TRBJ2-5, with 12 nucleotides matching TRBD2. Germline V gene sequence: CDR1 SGHNT, CDR2 YENEEA. The J segment lost 5 bases and the V segment lost 3 bases, leaving 7 bases of the junction unmatched. The CDR3 has 16 amino acids. This CDR3 reads CASSLDSTSGRETQYF. In DNA, the CDR3 is TGTGCCAGCAGCTTGGACTCAACTAGCGGGAGGGAGACCCAGTACTTC. Filled out from reference TRBV11-3 and TRBJ2-5, the complete variable domain reads EAGVVQSPRYKIIEKKQPVAFWCNPISGHNTLYWYLQNLGQGPELLIRYENEEAVDDSQLPKDRFSAERLKGVDSTLKIQPAELGDSAVYLCASSLDSTSGRETQYFGPGTRLLVL.

The chain joins TRBV27 to TRBJ2-7; 13 nucleotides agree with TRBD2. The junction had 7 bases not matched to a gene; V was cut back by 0 bases and J by 5 bases. Germline V gene lookup returns CDR1 MNHEY and CDR2 SMNVEV (reference sequence). The CDR3 is 17 residues long. In DNA form, the CDR3 reads TGTGCCAGCAGTTTATCCGTGGGACTAGCGGGAAGCAACGAGCAGTACTTC. Protein product: CASSLSVGLAGSNEQYF.

The rearrangement joins TRBV5-1 to TRBJ2-3; TRBD2 matches at 7 bases. The germline gives CDR1 SGHRS, CDR2 YFSETQ. This CDR3 is 16 amino acids long. Trimming at V came to 0 bases and at J to 5 bases, leaving 9 bases not matched to a gene. This CDR3 is CASSLGGAGVGDTQYF. The CDR3 coding sequence is TGCGCCAGCAGCTTGGGTGGGGCGGGAGTTGGAGATACGCAGTATTTT.

The chain couples TRBV27 to TRBJ2-2, with D perhaps assigned TRBD1 or TRBD2 (5 bases each). In germline, CDR1 is MNHEY, CDR2 SMNVEV (reference sequence). The CDR3 has 15 residues. The ends were cut back, 2 bases at V and 0 bases at J, with 7 bases in the middle. This chain's CDR3 is CASSLRDANTGELFF. Here the CDR3 DNA reads TGTGCCAGCAGTTTACGGGACGCGAACACCGGGGAGCTGTTTTTT.

The chain links TRBV14 to TRBJ1-1; D remains unclear. The ends were cut back, 4 bases at V and 5 bases at J, with 11 bases in the middle. The CDR3 sequence is 13 residues long. Germline lookup yields CDR1 SGHDN and CDR2 FVKESK. The CDR3 sequence is CASSRSVRTEAFF. CDR3 DNA sequence: TGTGCCAGCAGCCGGTCAGTCAGGACTGAAGCTTTCTTT.

This clone was seen only a few times. This sequence joins TRBV21-1 and TRBJ2-7; the table assigns TRBD2, which was not confirmed against the DNA. TRBV21-1 is described as a pseudogene. This CDR3 has 13 amino acids. The CDR3 loop reads CARERDPWYEQYF. CDR3 nucleotide sequence: TGTGCCAGAGAGCGGGACCCCTGGTACGAGCAGTACTTC.

The chain has TRBV7-2 and TRBJ1-3; D gene unclear. Trimming took 4 bases from V and 4 from J, leaving 11 bases between them. CDR1 is SGHTA, CDR2 FQGNSA, per germline. The CDR3 has 14 amino acids. DNA of the CDR3: TGTGCCAGCAGCTCGATTTTCGGCGGAAACACCATATATTTT. Translating it yields CASSSIFGGNTIYF. The variable domain in full, completed from reference TRBV7-2 and TRBJ1-3, reads GAGVSQSPSNKVTEKGKDVELRCDPISGHTALYWYRQSLGQGLEFLIYFQGNSAPDKSGLPSDRFSAERTGGSVSTLTIQRTQQEDSAVYLCASSSIFGGNTIYFGEGSWLTVV.

To note about this clone: With a much larger clone just one base away, this may be a read error. Other nucleotide sequences in the sample specify the same CDR3. V gene TRBV19 combines with J gene TRBJ2-7, with 11 bases identical to TRBD2. This CDR3 is 15 amino acids long. In germline, CDR1 is LNHDA, CDR2 SQIVND (reference sequence). The CDR3 DNA reads TGCGCCAGTAGTACACTAGCGGGAGCTAATAGAGAGCAGTACTTC. Translating gives CASSTLAGANREQYF.

To note about this clone: A much larger clonotype is one base distant, so this may be a read error. The rearrangement uses TRBV28 and TRBJ2-6, with a possible D match to TRBD2 (5 bases). Germline V gene data show CDR1 as MDHEN and CDR2 as SYDVKM. The CDR3 runs to 16 residues. This CDR3 is CAGSLLRDTGANVLTF. The DNA of the CDR3 is TGTGCCGGCAGTTTATTACGGGATACTGGGGCCAACGTCCTGACTTTC.

CDR3 coding DNA: TGTGCCAGCAGTCGCGGACAGGGCGGCCAGCCCCAGCATTTT. Encoded protein: CASSRGQGGQPQHF. The V gene is TRBV27, the J gene TRBJ1-5, with 8 bases that match TRBD1. The CDR3 runs to 14 residues. V lost 5 bases to trimming and J lost 7 bases; unmatched junction nucleotides: 7. In germline, CDR1 is MNHEY, CDR2 SMNVEV (reference sequence).

The V gene is TRBV11-2, the J gene TRBJ1-4; D not certain. V was trimmed by 5 bases and J by 4 bases, leaving 14 bases between them. The CDR3 length is 15 residues. The germline gives CDR1 SGHAT, CDR2 FQNNGV. The CDR3: CASSPVKGRNEKLFF. As DNA, the CDR3 is TGTGCCAGCAGCCCTGTAAAAGGGCGTAATGAAAAACTGTTTTTT.

The J gene is TRBJ2-1, the V gene TRBV11-2; D is possibly TRBD2 (7 bases). Deletions cut 5 bases from V and 2 bases from J, with 13 bases between. The CDR3 is 15 amino acids. Germline V gene sequence: CDR1 SGHAT, CDR2 FQNNGV. CDR3 protein: CASSRRGAAYNEQFF. The CDR3 nucleotides are TGTGCCAGCAGCCGCCGGGGGGCGGCCTACAATGAGCAGTTCTTC.

The CDR3 here is CSVDGAAETQYF. Here the CDR3 DNA reads TGCAGCGTTGATGGGGCCGCGGAGACCCAGTACTTC. This chain uses TRBV29-1 with TRBJ2-5; possible D gene TRBD1, 5 bases. The germline gives CDR1 SQVTM, CDR2 ANQGSEA. This CDR3 has 12 residues. Trimming removed 3 bases at V and 5 bases at J, with 10 bases between.

The chain links TRBV10-3 to TRBJ2-7; 7 nucleotides line up with TRBD2. The CDR3 runs to 14 residues. The ends lost 6 bases at V and 2 bases at J; junction bases unmatched: 7. Germline CDR1 and CDR2: ENHRY and SYGVKD. The CDR3, as DNA: TGTGCCATCAGGGGGGGGATCCAGACCTACGAGCAGTACTTC. Residues: CAIRGGIQTYEQYF.

V is TRBV19 and J is TRBJ1-1; unclear D gene. The CDR3 contains 13 residues. Germline lookup yields CDR1 LNHDA and CDR2 SQIVND (reference sequence). Trimming removed 3 bases at V and 1 base at J, with 6 bases between. The CDR3 bases are TGTGCCAGTAGTATGCTGGGGAACACTGAAGCTTTCTTT. This sequence encodes CASSMLGNTEAFF.

This clone was observed a handful of times. The rearrangement links TRBV7-6 to TRBJ1-5; D remains ambiguous. The V end lost 5 bases, the J end lost 9 bases, and 14 bases lay between the germline ends. CDR3 length: 13 amino acids. Germline V gene lookup returns CDR1 SGHVS and CDR2 FNYEAQ. CDR3 DNA sequence: TGTGCCAGCAGCCCTCCGGCCGGTGGGCCCCAGCATTTT. Translating gives CASSPPAGGPQHF. The full variable domain, rest sourced from reference TRBV7-6 and TRBJ1-5, is GAGVSQSPRYKVTKRGQDVALRCDPISGHVSLYWYRQALGQGPEFLTYFNYEAQQDKSGLPNDRFSAERPEGSISTLTIQRTEQRDSAMYRCASSPPAGGPQHFGDGTRLSIL.

The chain has TRBV11-2 and TRBJ2-7; D is tentatively TRBD1 or TRBD2 (6 bases each). With 1 base removed from V and 9 bases from J, the gap between germline ends came to 22 bases. The CDR3 extends over 16 amino acids. The V gene's germline CDR1 is SGHAT and CDR2 FQNNGV. CDR3 bases: TGTGCCAGCAGCTTAGCTCACCCCTCGATGGGGGGCAGGCAGTACTTC. Protein sequence: CASSLAHPSMGGRQYF.

This chain connects TRBV19 to TRBJ1-5; 7 bases agree with TRBD1. CDR1 is LNHDA and CDR2 is SQIVND in the germline V gene (reference sequence). The CDR3 covers 14 residues. After removal of 10 bases from V and 2 bases from J, the junction contained 8 bases not matched to a gene. The CDR3 loop reads CATRGGSGNQPQHF. Written as DNA, the CDR3 is TGTGCCACTCGAGGGGGCTCGGGCAATCAGCCCCAGCATTTT.